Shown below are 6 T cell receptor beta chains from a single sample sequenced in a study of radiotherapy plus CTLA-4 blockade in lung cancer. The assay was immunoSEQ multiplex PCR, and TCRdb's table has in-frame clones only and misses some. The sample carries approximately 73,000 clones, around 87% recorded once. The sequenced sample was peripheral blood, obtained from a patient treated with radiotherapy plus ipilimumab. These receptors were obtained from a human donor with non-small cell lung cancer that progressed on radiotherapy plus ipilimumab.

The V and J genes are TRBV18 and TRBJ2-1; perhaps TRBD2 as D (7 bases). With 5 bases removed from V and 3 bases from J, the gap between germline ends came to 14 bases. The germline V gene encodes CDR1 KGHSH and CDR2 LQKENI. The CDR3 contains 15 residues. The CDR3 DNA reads TGTGCCAGCTCAATAAAAGGGGGGGGCTACAATGAGCAGTTCTTC. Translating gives CASSIKGGGYNEQFF.

Written as DNA, the CDR3 is TGTGCCAGCAGCGGGACACAGGGGTGGGATGAAAAACTGTTTTTT. Translating gives CASSGTQGWDEKLFF. The chain recombines TRBV5-6 with TRBJ1-4, with TRBD1 identical over 7 bases. With V trimmed by 4 bases and J by 6 bases, 9 bases remained unmatched. This CDR3 is built from 15 residues. In germline, CDR1 is SGHDT, CDR2 YYEEEE.

The CDR3 spells CASSARGKRTDTQYF. CDR3 coding DNA: TGTGCCAGCAGCGCCAGGGGCAAACGCACAGATACGCAGTATTTT. This chain links TRBV7-9 with TRBJ2-3, with D possibly matching TRBD1 (6 bases). The CDR3 length is 15 residues. Germline V gene sequence: CDR1 SEHNR, CDR2 FQNEAQ (reference sequence). V was shortened by 5 bases and J by 1 base, with 13 bases between the two germline ends.

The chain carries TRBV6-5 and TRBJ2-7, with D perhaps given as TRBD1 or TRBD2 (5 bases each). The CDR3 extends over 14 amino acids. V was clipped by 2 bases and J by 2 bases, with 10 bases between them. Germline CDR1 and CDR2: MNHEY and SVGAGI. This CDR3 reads CASSYTQGAYEQYV. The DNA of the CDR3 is TGTGCCAGCAGTTACACGCAGGGAGCCTACGAGCAGTACGTC.

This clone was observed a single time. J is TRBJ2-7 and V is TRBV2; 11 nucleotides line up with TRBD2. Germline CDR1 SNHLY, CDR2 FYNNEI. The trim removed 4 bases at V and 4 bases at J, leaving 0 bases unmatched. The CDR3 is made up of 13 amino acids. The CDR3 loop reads CASSGLAGYEQYV. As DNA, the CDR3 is TGTGCCAGCAGTGGACTAGCGGGATACGAGCAGTACGTC.

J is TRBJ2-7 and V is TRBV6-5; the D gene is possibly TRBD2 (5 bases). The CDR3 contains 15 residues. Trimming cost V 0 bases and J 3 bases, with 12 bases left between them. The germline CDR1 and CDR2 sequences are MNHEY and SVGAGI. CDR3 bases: TGTGCCAGCAGTTACTCGAGGGTCGCGGGCTACGAGCAGTACGTC. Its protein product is CASSYSRVAGYEQYV.